The sequence of this T cell receptor (beta chain) was determined in a study of regulatory T cells in long-lasting Graves disease. The CDR3 has 11 amino acids. CDR1 and CDR2 from the germline V gene are PRHDT and FYEKMQ (reference sequence). V was clipped by 1 base and J by 9 bases, with 6 bases between them. iRepertoire HTBI primers and Arm-PCR of CDR3 regions built TCR beta libraries. TCRdb re-called the multiplex PCR reads with MiXCR, one entry per CDR3 protein. The profile shows roughly 500,000 distinct CDR3 sequences, more than 20% of them singletons. Only a few counts were recorded for this clonotype. Time point noted: persistent/refractory GD, antithyroid drugs over 5 years with positive TRAb. Construction of the TCR library relied on RNA isolated from PBMCs.

This specimen was peripheral blood mononuclear cells (PBMCs), taken when the disease was refractory, from a patient treated with antithyroid drugs. The sequence derives from a female donor with Graves disease. V and J are TRBV13 and TRBJ1-1; D is ambiguous. The CDR3 loop reads CASSLVGQAFF. The CDR3 DNA follows: TGTGCCAGCAGCTTAGTCGGGCAAGCTTTCTTT.